What follows are 13 T cell receptor beta chains derived from one specimen sequenced in a study of CD8 T cells in ankylosing spondylitis. TCRdb passed the 5' RACE reads through MiXCR, listing each CDR3 protein once. The profile shows a few hundred thousand distinct CDR3 sequences, more than 20% of them singletons. Sequencing was done on a sample of blood, either unsorted or a sorted T cell fraction (not recorded which). Receptors originate from a female donor with ankylosing spondylitis or in good health (not recorded which).

This clonotype was counted many times. The chain is built from TRBV4-3 and TRBJ1-2; the D is unclear. The V end was cut by 4 bases, the J end by 0 bases, with 9 bases between. The CDR3 is 14 amino acids. Germline CDR1 LGHNA, CDR2 YSLEER. Here the CDR3 reads CASSPGASNYGYTF. The CDR3 DNA sequence: TGCGCCAGCAGCCCGGGCGCATCTAACTATGGCTACACCTTC.

This clonotype occurred a few times. The chain uses TRBV24-1 and TRBJ1-5, with no clear D. The CDR3 sequence is 13 residues long. Germline CDR1 KGHDR, CDR2 SFDVKD. Trimming removed 9 bases from V and 5 bases from J, with 13 bases in between. The CDR3 coding sequence is TGTGCCACCTCCGGGAATGGGTATCAGCCCCAGCATTTT. It yields the protein CATSGNGYQPQHF.

The chain has TRBV7-2 and TRBJ2-3; 12 positions agree with TRBD2. The ends lost 4 bases at V and 4 bases at J; junction bases unmatched: 6. CDR1 and CDR2 (germline): SGHTA, FQGNSA. This CDR3 is 16 amino acids long. The CDR3 loop reads CASSSTGLAGPDTQYF. For the CDR3, the DNA is TGTGCCAGCAGCTCAACTGGACTAGCGGGACCAGATACGCAGTATTTT.

This clonotype was detected a few times. This chain connects TRBV10-2 to TRBJ2-5; D is perhaps TRBD2 (6 bases). V was shortened by 5 bases and J by 5 bases, with 15 bases between the two germline ends. The CDR3 spans 14 residues. Germline CDR1 reads WSHSY; CDR2 reads SAAADI. The CDR3 nucleotides are TGCGCCAGCAGTAGGAGGGGTTCGTTCGAGACCCAGTACTTC. This codes for CASSRRGSFETQYF.

V is TRBV7-7 and J is TRBJ2-2, with D maybe TRBD1 (5 bases). With 5 bases removed from V and 4 bases from J, the gap between germline ends came to 8 bases. The CDR3 totals 13 residues. Germline CDR1 reads SSHAT; CDR2 reads FNYEAQ (reference sequence). CDR3 residues: CASSVGATGELFF. The CDR3 DNA follows: TGTGCCAGCAGCGTTGGGGCCACCGGGGAGCTGTTTTTT.

This clonotype was seen many times. V is TRBV4-3 and J is TRBJ2-7, with D perhaps TRBD2 (6 bases). Between the trimmed V and J ends, which lost 4 bases and 5 bases, there was a span of 12 bases. Germline assignment: CDR1 LGHNA and CDR2 YSLEER. There are 13 residues in the CDR3. The CDR3 spells CASSLGPGDEQYF. CDR3 DNA: TGCGCCAGCAGCCTGGGGCCGGGAGACGAGCAGTACTTC.

This clonotype occurred a few times. The rearrangement joins TRBV21-1 to TRBJ2-7; TRBD1, the table's D call, was not compared with the DNA. TRBV21-1 is a documented pseudogene. The CDR3 runs 15 residues. The CDR3 DNA is TGTGCCAGCAGCAAAGAGGGACAAGGAGGGTACGAGCAGTACTTC. Residues: CASSKEGQGGYEQYF.

This clonotype was observed a few times. The chain joins TRBV14 to TRBJ1-1; 8 nucleotides line up with TRBD1. This CDR3 has 15 residues. The germline CDR1 and CDR2 sequences are SGHDN and FVKESK. The junction had 5 bases not matched to a gene; V was cut back by 4 bases and J by 1 base. DNA for the CDR3: TGTGCCAGCAGCCCTTACAGGGGGAAGAACACTGAAGCTTTCTTT. This translates into CASSPYRGKNTEAFF.

The genes are TRBV29-1 and TRBJ2-7, with D possibly matching TRBD2 (5 bases). The CDR3 spans 15 residues. The germline V and J ends were trimmed by 0 bases and 5 bases, with 17 bases remaining between them. The germline gives CDR1 SQVTM, CDR2 ANQGSEA. This CDR3 is CSVEDRGTGKNEQYF. CDR3 bases: TGCAGCGTTGAAGATCGAGGTACGGGGAAGAACGAGCAGTACTTC.

This chain links TRBV6-2 or TRBV6-3 with TRBJ2-7, with 7 nucleotides matching TRBD1. The V segment lost 6 bases and the J segment 2 bases; nucleotides outside the gene matches: 7. Germline values: CDR1 MNHEY, CDR2 SVGEGT. The CDR3 has 14 residues. CDR3 nucleotides: TGTGCCAGCAGCTCCGGGACAGTCCCCTACGAGCAGTACTTC. Amino acids: CASSSGTVPYEQYF.

This clonotype was found a few times. The chain uses TRBV20-1 and TRBJ2-1; D is possibly TRBD1 (7 bases). V lost 3 bases to trimming and J lost 4 bases, with 25 bases between them. The CDR3 has 18 amino acids. The germline CDR1 and CDR2 sequences are DFQATT and SNEGSKA (reference sequence). CDR3 nucleotides: TGCAGTGCTAGGTGGGGGAGGAGGGGACAGTTAGGGTACAATGAGCAGTTCTTC. This gives the protein CSARWGRRGQLGYNEQFF.

The gene calls are TRBV19 and TRBJ1-1; TRBD1 matches 11 bases. From germline, CDR1 is LNHDA and CDR2 SQIVND (reference sequence). The CDR3 length is 18 residues. With 5 bases clipped from V and 4 bases from J, the junction kept 15 bases outside the gene matches. The CDR3 DNA reads TGTGCCAGTAGTTTAAGTCTGGGGGACAGGGGGAGAGGCACTGAAGCTTTCTTT. Translation: CASSLSLGDRGRGTEAFF.

This chain joins TRBV7-2 and TRBJ2-7; D gene unclear. The germline CDR1 and CDR2 sequences are SGHTA and FQGNSA. This CDR3 spans 13 amino acids. V lost 5 bases and J 2 bases, leaving 10 bases between the germline ends. CDR3 DNA: TGTGCCAGCAGCCGCCGTCAGGCCTACGAGCAGTACTTC. Protein: CASSRRQAYEQYF.